The 32 T cell receptor beta chains presented below share a single source sample, sequenced in a study of blood T cells in healthy people across ages. A second roughly 6 to 11 cycle PCR used barcoded and J-beta primers. Using its own MiXCR run on the 5' RACE reads, TCRdb lists one record per CDR3 protein. The sample consists of about a million distinct CDR3 sequences, under 50% of them appearing once. Specimen: blood. The receptors were sampled from a man aged 25-45 years in good health.

This clonotype was detected a few times. The chain carries TRBV6-6 and TRBJ2-5; TRBD1 might be the D (6 bases). Per the germline V gene, CDR1 is MNHNY and CDR2 is SVGAGI (reference sequence). V was trimmed by 4 bases and J by 1 base, leaving 13 bases between them. The CDR3 length is 15 residues. The CDR3 protein is CASSSNRDAQETQYF. The CDR3 bases are TGTGCCAGCAGTTCCAACAGGGATGCCCAAGAGACCCAGTACTTC.

The rearrangement links TRBV28 to TRBJ1-5; the match to TRBD1 covers 7 bases. This CDR3 spans 14 amino acids. Trimming cost V 6 bases and J 9 bases; bases outside gene matches: 11. Germline CDR1 reads MDHEN; CDR2 reads SYDVKM. Written as DNA, the CDR3 is TGTGCCAGCAGAAGTGCGGGGGGACAGCCGCCCCAGCATTTT. It codes for CASRSAGGQPPQHF. The full variable domain, its missing parts supplied by reference TRBV28 and TRBJ1-5, is DVKVTQSSRYLVKRTGEKVFLECVQDMDHENMFWYRQDPGLGLRLIYFSYDVKMKEKGDIPEGYSVSREKKERFSLILESASTNQTSMYLCASRSAGGQPPQHFGDGTRLSIL.

On this clonotype itself: A much larger clone lies a single base off, so this may be a read error. The V call is TRBV7-9, the J call TRBJ2-2, with D tentatively TRBD1 (5 bases). The CDR3 covers 14 residues. CDR1 is SEHNR, CDR2 FQNEAQ, per germline (reference sequence). With 7 bases removed from V and 4 bases from J, the gap between germline ends came to 13 bases. CDR3 sequence (DNA): TGTGCCAGCAACACCGACACAGGCACCGGGGAGCTGTTTTTT. Translating gives CASNTDTGTGELFF.

The chain couples TRBV5-1 to TRBJ2-5; 13 nucleotides line up with TRBD2. From germline, CDR1 is SGHRS and CDR2 YFSETQ. This CDR3 is built from 15 residues. The V segment lost 4 bases and the J segment 4 bases; nucleotides outside the gene matches: 4. CDR3: CASSRGTSGIETQYF. The CDR3 DNA sequence: TGCGCCAGCAGCCGAGGGACTAGCGGGATAGAGACCCAGTACTTC.

V gene TRBV7-2 combines with J gene TRBJ2-7; TRBD2 agrees at 11 bases. V was clipped by 3 bases and J by 4 bases; unmatched bases: 5. The CDR3 is 15 residues long. Per germline, CDR1 SGHTA and CDR2 FQGNSA. This CDR3 is CASSLASGGLYEQYF. The CDR3 DNA is TGTGCCAGCAGCTTGGCTAGCGGGGGGTTATACGAGCAGTACTTC.

The chain uses TRBV9 and TRBJ2-5, with 7 positions matching TRBD2. V gave up 4 bases and J gave up 4 bases; unmatched junction bases: 10. Germline V gives CDR1 SGDLS, CDR2 YYNGEE. The CDR3 extends over 15 amino acids. The CDR3 here is CASSTPGIAGETQYF. CDR3 sequence (DNA): TGTGCCAGCAGCACACCCGGTATAGCGGGAGAGACCCAGTACTTC. Complete variable domain (other parts from reference TRBV9 and TRBJ2-5): DSGVTQTPKHLITATGQRVTLRCSPRSGDLSVYWYQQSLDQGLQFLIQYYNGEERAKGNILERFSAQQFPDLHSELNLSSLELGDSALYFCASSTPGIAGETQYFGPGTRLLVL.

This chain uses TRBV12-3 or TRBV12-4 with TRBJ2-4, with no clear D. The CDR3 is 15 residues long. V gave up 4 bases and J gave up 8 bases, with 18 bases separating them. CDR3 sequence: CASSSRQLPTDIQYF. The CDR3, as DNA: TGTGCCAGCAGTTCCAGACAATTACCAACGGACATTCAGTACTTC.

The chain recombines TRBV7-8 with TRBJ1-2, with no clear D. Germline lookup yields CDR1 SGHVS and CDR2 FQNEAQ. CDR3 length equals 14 residues. The V end was cut by 3 bases, the J end by 4 bases, with 12 bases between. Written as DNA, the CDR3 is TGTGCCAGCAGCTTGACGGAGCACGTCTATGGCTACACCTTC. Protein product: CASSLTEHVYGYTF.

A word on this clonotype: It may be a read error: a sequence one base away is much more abundant. The chain uses TRBV7-2 and TRBJ2-3; 10 bases are a match to TRBD2. From germline, CDR1 is SGHTA and CDR2 FQGNSA. J lost 14 bases, V lost 5 bases, and 13 bases had no gene match. CDR3 length: 14 amino acids. CDR3 in DNA: TGTGCCAGCAGCGCCACATCGAGCGGGGGGGACCGGTATTTT. Translated: CASSATSSGGDRYF.

The rearrangement uses TRBV6-2 or TRBV6-3 and TRBJ2-3, with D maybe TRBD2 (6 bases). Trimming shortened V by 2 bases and J by 2 bases, and 11 bases separated the two germline ends. This CDR3 is built from 15 residues. Germline values: CDR1 MNHEY, CDR2 SVGEGT. The DNA of the CDR3 is TGTGCCAGCAGTTACGCAACTAGCAACACAGATACGCAGTATTTT. It translates to CASSYATSNTDTQYF.

There are a few counts of this clonotype. The rearrangement uses TRBV7-9 and TRBJ2-7, with D possibly called TRBD1 or TRBD2 (6 bases each). Germline lookup yields CDR1 SEHNR and CDR2 FQNEAQ (reference sequence). The ends were cut back, 1 base at V and 3 bases at J, with 13 bases in the middle. CDR3 length: 15 amino acids. In DNA form, the CDR3 reads TGTGCCAGCAGCTTAGGGAGGGACAAGATCTACGAGCAGTACTTC. Its translation is CASSLGRDKIYEQYF.

V and J are TRBV20-1 and TRBJ2-2; maybe TRBD2 (6 bases). Trimming removed 7 bases from V and 5 bases from J, with 8 bases in between. Germline loops: CDR1 DFQATT, CDR2 SNEGSKA (reference sequence). The CDR3 loop spans 11 amino acids. In nucleotides, the CDR3 is TGCAGTGATAGCGGTACCGGGGAGCTGTTTTTT. As protein: CSDSGTGELFF.

Worth noting for this clonotype: Compared with germline, one end of the junction differs, possibly owing to a read error. This chain uses TRBV29-1 with TRBJ2-3; D is unclear. This CDR3 is 13 amino acids long. Germline assignment: CDR1 SQVTM and CDR2 ANQGSEA. CDR3 bases: TGCAGCGTTGGGACCGTTACCACAGATACGCGGTATTTT. Translation gives CSVGTVTTDTRYF.

This clonotype came up a few times. The J gene is TRBJ2-7, the V gene TRBV15; D possibly uses TRBD1 or TRBD2 (5 bases each). This CDR3 has 13 amino acids. The V gene's germline CDR1 is LNHNV and CDR2 YYDKDF (reference sequence). Trimming took 8 bases from V and 2 from J, leaving 13 bases between them. The CDR3 loop is CATRGDGPYEQYF. CDR3 bases: TGTGCCACCCGTGGGGACGGACCCTACGAGCAGTACTTC. Full variable domain (rest looked up from reference TRBV15 and TRBJ2-7): DAMVIQNPRYQVTQFGKPVTLSCSQTLNHNVMYWYQQKSSQAPKLLFHYYDKDFNNEADTPDNFQSRRPNTSFCFLDIRSPGLGDTAMYLCATRGDGPYEQYFGPGTRLTVT.

The chain recombines TRBV13 with TRBJ2-1, with 9 positions matching TRBD2. Germline V gives CDR1 PRHDT, CDR2 FYEKMQ (reference sequence). This CDR3 has 18 amino acids. Trimming cost V 2 bases and J 5 bases; bases outside gene matches: 13. The chain's CDR3 is CASSLKTSGALHHNEQFF. The DNA for the CDR3 is TGTGCCAGCAGCTTAAAGACTAGCGGAGCCCTGCACCACAATGAGCAGTTCTTC.

This clonotype has only a few counts. The chain has TRBV27 and TRBJ1-2, with 8 bases aligning to TRBD1. Germline CDR1 MNHEY, CDR2 SMNVEV (reference sequence). Unmatched junction bases numbered 6, after V lost 5 bases and J lost 4 bases. The CDR3 is 14 residues long. CDR3 sequence reads: CASSPGQETYGYTF. The CDR3 DNA reads as TGTGCCAGCAGTCCGGGACAGGAAACCTATGGCTACACCTTC.

The rearrangement uses TRBV10-3 and TRBJ1-2, with TRBD1 as a possible D gene (5 bases). The CDR3 has 14 residues. V gave up 8 bases and J gave up 4 bases, with 17 bases separating them. CDR1 is ENHRY, CDR2 SYGVKD, per germline. The CDR3: CAISPPQAPYGYTF. CDR3 DNA: TGTGCCATCTCACCCCCACAGGCTCCCTATGGCTACACCTTC.

V and J are TRBV4-2 and TRBJ2-1; possible D gene TRBD2, 7 bases. The CDR3 has 18 amino acids. CDR1 LGHNA and CDR2 YNFKEQ come from the germline V gene. V was cut by 0 bases and J by 0 bases, with 15 bases left in between. The CDR3 bases are TGTGCCAGCAGCCAAGAAGGAATGAGGGGGGGCTCCTACAATGAGCAGTTCTTC. The encoded protein is CASSQEGMRGGSYNEQFF.

This rearrangement joins TRBV4-1 to TRBJ1-1, with D unclear. Germline V CDR1 and CDR2: MGHRA, YSYEKL. The CDR3 totals 17 residues. Between the trimmed V and J ends, which lost 0 bases and 0 bases, there was a span of 14 bases. The CDR3 nucleotides are TGCGCCAGCAGCCAAGATCAAGCGGCAGGCTTGAACACTGAAGCTTTCTTT. This translates into CASSQDQAAGLNTEAFF.

The V and J genes are TRBV20-1 and TRBJ2-7; 7 nucleotides align to TRBD1. The CDR3 spans 13 residues. Trimming cost V 6 bases and J 2 bases; bases outside gene matches: 7. Germline lookup yields CDR1 DFQATT and CDR2 SNEGSKA (reference sequence). CDR3 sequence: CSAIYRGTYEQYF. DNA of the CDR3: TGCAGTGCCATCTACAGGGGAACCTACGAGCAGTACTTC.

The V call is TRBV10-3, the J call TRBJ2-7; a possible D gene is TRBD2 (5 bases). The CDR3 contains 13 residues. V shed 6 bases and J shed 0 bases, with 9 bases lying between them. CDR1 and CDR2 (germline): ENHRY, SYGVKD. In DNA form, the CDR3 reads TGTGCCATCAGGGTGGCGGGCTCCTACGAGCAGTACTTC. This sequence encodes CAIRVAGSYEQYF.

This clonotype appeared many times. This sequence joins TRBV12-3 or TRBV12-4 and TRBJ2-1, with D hard to call. The CDR3 has 13 residues. The ends were cut back, 7 bases at V and 6 bases at J, with 13 bases in the middle. The CDR3 here is CASTKTVPNEQFF. Written as DNA, the CDR3 is TGTGCCAGCACCAAAACAGTCCCCAATGAGCAGTTCTTC.

Only a few counts were recorded for this clonotype. The J gene is TRBJ2-7, the V gene TRBV2; D not certain. Germline values: CDR1 SNHLY, CDR2 FYNNEI. The CDR3 is 11 amino acids. The V end was cut by 7 bases, the J end by 3 bases, with 7 bases between. DNA of the CDR3: TGTGCCAGCACGACCGGCTACGAGCAGTACTTC. It translates to CASTTGYEQYF.

The chain combines TRBV7-2 with TRBJ1-2; D is perhaps TRBD1 (5 bases). The germline gives CDR1 SGHTA, CDR2 FQGNSA. Trimming took off 1 base at V and 5 bases at J, with 17 bases between the two ends. This CDR3 is built from 16 residues. Here the CDR3 DNA reads TGTGCCAGCAGCTTAGGTCCGGGACTGGCCTCTTATGGCTACACCTTC. It specifies CASSLGPGLASYGYTF.

V usage is TRBV6-5 and J usage is TRBJ2-7; tentatively, D is TRBD2 (5 bases). The CDR3 covers 15 residues. V was clipped by 6 bases and J by 0 bases, with 15 bases between them. Germline CDR1 reads MNHEY; CDR2 reads SVGAGI. As DNA, the CDR3 is TGTGCCAGCAGCCCTAGCTCTCGGAGCTCCTACGAGCAGTACTTC. It codes for CASSPSSRSSYEQYF.

J is TRBJ2-7 and V is TRBV7-9; D gene ambiguous. Trimming took off 6 bases at V and 0 bases at J, with 15 bases between the two ends. The CDR3 has 15 amino acids. CDR1 SEHNR and CDR2 FQNEAQ come from the germline V gene (reference sequence). The CDR3 is CASSPSLIGSYEQYF. DNA for the CDR3: TGTGCCAGCAGTCCCTCCCTGATTGGCTCCTACGAGCAGTACTTC.

The rearrangement uses TRBV2 and TRBJ1-2; D ambiguous. Germline V CDR1 and CDR2: SNHLY, FYNNEI. V lost 0 bases and J 4 bases, leaving 9 bases between the germline ends. The CDR3 contains 14 residues. The CDR3 nucleotides are TGTGCCAGCAGTGAAGCTCCGGGGATCTATGGCTACACCTTC. Its protein product is CASSEAPGIYGYTF.

The chain is built from TRBV11-1 and TRBJ2-1; 9 nucleotides line up with TRBD2. This CDR3 spans 18 amino acids. Germline values: CDR1 SGHAT, CDR2 FQDESV (reference sequence). V was clipped by 5 bases and J by 1 base; unmatched bases: 12. The CDR3 DNA reads as TGTGCCAGCAGCCTATGGACTAGCGAGGGCGGGTCCTACAATGAGCAGTTCTTC. Translated, it gives CASSLWTSEGGSYNEQFF.

The chain is built from TRBV6-6 and TRBJ1-5; D uncertain. This CDR3 region has 13 residues. Germline V gene data show CDR1 as MNHNY and CDR2 as SVGAGI (reference sequence). V was cut by 7 bases and J by 1 base, with 8 bases left in between. CDR3 in amino acids: CASTGISNQPQHF. The CDR3 nucleotides read TGTGCCAGCACGGGAATCAGCAATCAGCCCCAGCATTTT.

The rearrangement uses TRBV11-2 and TRBJ2-1, with a weak D call TRBD2 (7 bases). The V end was cut by 5 bases, the J end by 3 bases, with 20 bases between. CDR1 is SGHAT, CDR2 FQNNGV, per germline. This CDR3 spans 17 amino acids. CDR3 DNA sequence: TGTGCCAGCAGCCCACTGATGGGCGGGGGCCGCTACAATGAGCAGTTCTTC. Translation: CASSPLMGGGRYNEQFF.

J is TRBJ2-7 and V is TRBV2, with 15 nucleotides matching TRBD2. CDR3 length: 18 amino acids. CDR1 is SNHLY and CDR2 is FYNNEI in the germline V gene. The V segment lost 5 bases and the J segment 2 bases; nucleotides outside the gene matches: 10. The CDR3 DNA sequence: TGTGCCAGCAGTTTTACCGGGACTAGCGGGGGGTCACCCTACGAGCAGTACTTC. It yields the protein CASSFTGTSGGSPYEQYF.

This clonotype occurred many times. The chain's CDR3 is CASSLSGVTDTQYF. The CDR3, as DNA: TGTGCCAGCAGTTTAAGCGGGGTAACAGATACGCAGTATTTT. This chain joins TRBV27 and TRBJ2-3; the match to TRBD2 covers 7 bases. This CDR3 contains 14 residues. V shed 2 bases and J 3 bases; nucleotides not matched to a gene: 2. Germline-derived CDR1 and CDR2 are MNHEY and SMNVEV (reference sequence).